Listed here is a single T cell receptor beta chain. These data belong to a study of blood T cell repertoires in COVID-19. Study overall: Sites in the United States, Italy and Spain provided acute and convalescent COVID-19 samples. From T cells, B-cell-depleted T cells, or PBMCs came the material, which was cDNA or gDNA.

Trimming left V 3 bases short and J 8 bases short, with 16 bases between. This CDR3 has 14 residues. Per germline, CDR1 MNHNS and CDR2 SASEGT. In the study's own analysis: Quantification of nucleated cells was approximated via reference gene primer amplification. The data were produced by immunoSEQ multiplex PCR, yet TCRdb's version contains in-frame clones alone and is incomplete. V and J calls and clone size come straight from that table; D and trimming were deduced from the DNA. In the table there are approximately 130,000 clones, roughly four fifths of which are singletons. The sequenced sample consisted of peripheral blood. The chain recombines TRBV6-1 with TRBJ1-2; D is unresolved. This sequence was found in a human donor in a cohort sampled during active COVID-19. Here the CDR3 reads CASSDALRGGGYTF. The CDR3 DNA reads TGTGCCAGCAGTGACGCTCTTCGAGGTGGAGGCTACACCTTC.